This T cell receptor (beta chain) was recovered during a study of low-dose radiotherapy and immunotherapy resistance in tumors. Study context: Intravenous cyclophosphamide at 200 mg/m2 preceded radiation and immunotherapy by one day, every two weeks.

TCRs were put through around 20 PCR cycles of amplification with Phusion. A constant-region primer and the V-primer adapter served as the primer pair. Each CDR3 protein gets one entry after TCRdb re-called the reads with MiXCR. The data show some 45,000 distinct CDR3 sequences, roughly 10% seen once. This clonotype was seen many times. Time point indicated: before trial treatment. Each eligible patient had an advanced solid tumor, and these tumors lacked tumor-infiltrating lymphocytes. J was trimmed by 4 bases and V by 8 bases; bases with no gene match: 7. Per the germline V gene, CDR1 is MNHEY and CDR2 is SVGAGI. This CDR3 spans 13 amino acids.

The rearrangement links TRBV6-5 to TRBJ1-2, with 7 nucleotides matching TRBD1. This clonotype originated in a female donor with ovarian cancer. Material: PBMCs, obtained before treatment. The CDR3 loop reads CASYDREPYGYTF. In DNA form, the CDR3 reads TGTGCCAGCTACGACAGGGAGCCCTATGGCTACACCTTC.